This T cell receptor beta chain was identified in a study of human T cells and chemical hapten exposure. This clonotype was counted many times. Specified time point: patch test 1, 2 weeks after DPC sensitization. Treatment denoted: therapeutic diphenylcyclopropenone sensitization with weekly scalp DPC. TCRdb itself ran the RACE reads through MiXCR, one entry per CDR3 protein. Of 80,000 to 95,000 distinct CDR3 sequences listed, about 10% are singletons. The specimen was whole blood, collected in connection with sensitization to the hapten diphenylcyclopropenone (DPC). This receptor was identified in a woman in her forties or fifties with alopecia areata. Some clones in this sample may be carry-over from other donors' samples.

CDR3 in DNA: TGTGCCAGCAGCGCGGCCGGGACAGGGCCCACCGGGGAGCTGTTTTTT. Translated, it gives CASSAAGTGPTGELFF. The chain recombines TRBV5-6 with TRBJ2-2; 9 bases line up with TRBD1. CDR3 size: 16 residues. The J segment lost 4 bases and the V segment lost 4 bases, leaving 8 bases of the junction unmatched. Germline CDR1 and CDR2: SGHDT and YYEEEE.